The 10 T cell receptor beta chains below were found in one sample sequenced in a study of blood T cell repertoires in COVID-19. Clones were read by immunoSEQ multiplex PCR, and TCRdb kept only the in-frame ones, dropping some. The sample yields roughly 290,000 clones, around 85% seen once. The material sequenced was peripheral blood. The receptors originated from a woman aged 30 to 39 who had recovered from COVID-19.

The J gene is TRBJ1-2, the V gene TRBV13, with a tentative D call TRBD1 (5 bases). Trimming removed 2 bases from V and 4 bases from J, with 17 bases in between. The CDR3 loop spans 16 amino acids. Germline loops: CDR1 PRHDT, CDR2 FYEKMQ (reference sequence). The CDR3 sequence: CASSLSQGLTFYGYTF. The CDR3 DNA is TGTGCCAGCAGCTTATCGCAGGGCCTAACCTTCTATGGCTACACCTTC.

V gene TRBV28 combines with J gene TRBJ1-5; D is uncertain. CDR3 size: 15 residues. Germline V gene data show CDR1 as MDHEN and CDR2 as SYDVKM. The germline V and J ends were trimmed by 2 bases and 0 bases, with 8 bases remaining between them. CDR3 in amino acids: CASSLMGLSNQPQHF. The CDR3 bases are TGTGCCAGCAGTTTAATGGGCCTTAGCAATCAGCCCCAGCATTTT.

The chain has TRBV18 and TRBJ2-1, with 13 bases identical to TRBD2. Losses at the gene ends were 2 bases for V and 10 bases for J; bases not matched to a gene: 2. This CDR3 comprises 14 residues. Germline V gives CDR1 KGHSH, CDR2 LQKENI. The CDR3 DNA reads as TGTGCCAGCTCACCAACTAGCGGGGGGGAAGAGCAGTTCTTC. It codes for CASSPTSGGEEQFF.

The V gene is TRBV27, the J gene TRBJ2-3; a possible D gene is TRBD2 (6 bases). Germline CDR1 is MNHEY and CDR2 is SMNVEV (reference sequence). V shed 2 bases and J shed 2 bases, with 8 bases lying between them. CDR3 size: 14 residues. The CDR3 nucleotides read TGTGCCAGCAGTTTAGCGGGAAACACAGATACGCAGTATTTT. Its protein is CASSLAGNTDTQYF.

V is TRBV28 and J is TRBJ2-2; a weak D match, TRBD1 (6 bases). The germline gives CDR1 MDHEN, CDR2 SYDVKM. V was clipped by 4 bases and J by 2 bases, with 11 bases between them. This CDR3 spans 15 amino acids. The CDR3 sequence: CASSSGTLNTGELFF. CDR3 sequence (DNA): TGTGCCAGCAGTTCCGGGACACTTAACACCGGGGAGCTGTTTTTT.

This clone was seen only once. The J gene is TRBJ2-1, the V gene TRBV9, with 9 bases that match TRBD2. CDR1 SGDLS and CDR2 YYNGEE come from the germline V gene. The CDR3 length is 15 residues. V was pared by 0 bases and J by 9 bases, with 7 bases of the junction left unmatched. The CDR3 DNA reads TGTGCCAGCAGCGTAGCGGCTAGCGGGGTGAGTGAGCAGTTCTTC. Translated, it gives CASSVAASGVSEQFF.

A remark on this clone: Mismatch with germline at one junction end may stem from a read error. This sequence joins TRBV7-2 and TRBJ1-1; D is ambiguous. The CDR3 is made up of 12 amino acids. Germline-derived CDR1 and CDR2 are SGHTA and FQGNSA. The CDR3 here is CASSLVRYPQTF. The CDR3 region has the DNA TGTGCCAGCAGCTTAGTGCGATATCCTCAGACATTT.

The chain combines TRBV19 with TRBJ1-1; D is possibly TRBD1 (6 bases). Trimming took 10 bases from V and 2 from J, leaving 11 bases between them. The germline CDR1 and CDR2 sequences are LNHDA and SQIVND (reference sequence). The CDR3 covers 12 residues. CDR3: CAIKGGNTEAFF. The CDR3 DNA sequence: TGTGCCATAAAAGGGGGTAACACTGAAGCTTTCTTT.

This chain joins TRBV28 and TRBJ2-2; 14 bases line up with TRBD2. The CDR3 totals 22 residues. Germline trimming cut 5 bases from V and 0 bases from J; bases unmatched to any gene: 17. Germline V CDR1 and CDR2: MDHEN, SYDVKM. The CDR3 DNA follows: TGTGCCAGCAGTCCAACTTTCGGGACTAGCGGGAGAGAGACAGCGAACACCGGGGAGCTGTTTTTT. It specifies CASSPTFGTSGRETANTGELFF.

This chain joins TRBV25-1 and TRBJ2-7; TRBD1 matches 9 bases. The CDR3 has 14 amino acids. Germline V CDR1 and CDR2: MGHDK, SYGVNS. After removal of 4 bases from V and 6 bases from J, the junction contained 7 bases not matched to a gene. This CDR3 is CASSATDRGGEQYF. In nucleotides, the CDR3 is TGTGCCAGCAGTGCCACGGACAGGGGAGGCGAGCAGTACTTC.